The 27 T cell receptor beta chains in this list originate from one sample, sequenced in a study of T-cell reconstitution after alpha-beta-depleted transplantation in children. TCRbeta library preparation incorporated unique molecular identifiers. TCRdb fed the PCR reads into MiXCR, producing one record per CDR3 protein. The table records hundreds of thousands of distinct CDR3 sequences, around 13% of them present only once. The material was PBMCs, mostly from graft donor cells, obtained 360 days after TCRalphabeta/CD19-depleted stem cell transplant. These receptors all come from a male patient under 18 who had a stem cell transplant for acute myeloid leukemia, so the T cells may come from the graft donor.

The V gene is TRBV28, the J gene TRBJ2-1, with 13 bases aligning to TRBD2. The germline V gene has CDR1 MDHEN and CDR2 SYDVKM. CDR3 length equals 17 residues. V lost 5 bases to trimming and J lost 2 bases; unmatched junction nucleotides: 6. The CDR3 protein is CASSGPGLAGPYNEQFF. The CDR3 DNA sequence: TGTGCCAGCAGTGGTCCGGGACTAGCGGGACCCTACAATGAGCAGTTCTTC.

This clonotype was counted between two and nine times. The CDR3: CASQGLAGFSGANVLTF. The CDR3 bases are TGTGCCAGCCAGGGGCTAGCGGGATTCTCTGGGGCCAACGTCCTGACTTTC. The rearrangement links TRBV6-1 to TRBJ2-6, with 9 bases fitting TRBD2. The V gene end was trimmed by 8 bases and the J gene end by 0 bases; junction bases not matched to a gene: 8. CDR3 size: 17 residues. CDR1 is MNHNS and CDR2 is SASEGT in the germline V gene.

This clonotype has just a few counts. The chain employs TRBV27 and TRBJ2-1; 9 bases are a match to TRBD2. V lost 6 bases, J lost 4 bases, and 22 bases stayed unmatched. This CDR3 has 20 residues. CDR1 MNHEY and CDR2 SMNVEV come from the germline V gene (reference sequence). Here the CDR3 reads CASSPLRGLALQRGYNEQFF. Written as DNA, the CDR3 is TGTGCCAGCAGCCCACTCAGGGGACTAGCCTTACAGAGGGGATACAATGAGCAGTTCTTC.

In its sample, this clonotype was seen many times. The CDR3 DNA reads as TGTGCCAGCAGTTTACGTTCGGGAGAAAAACTGTTTTTT. Residues: CASSLRSGEKLFF. The chain couples TRBV12-3 or TRBV12-4 to TRBJ1-4; no firm D call. The ends were cut back, 2 bases at V and 8 bases at J, with 9 bases in the middle. The CDR3 is 13 amino acids.

This chain links TRBV7-2 with TRBJ1-1, with no clear D. The CDR3 is 15 amino acids. Looked up from germline, CDR1 is SGHTA and CDR2 is FQGNSA. Trimming stripped 1 base from V and 4 bases from J, with 13 bases between. This CDR3 is CASSLGGWQFTEAFF. Here the CDR3 DNA reads TGTGCCAGCAGCTTAGGGGGTTGGCAGTTCACTGAAGCTTTCTTT.

This sequence joins TRBV28 and TRBJ2-2, with 9 bases that match TRBD1. With V trimmed by 4 bases and J by 1 base, 10 bases remained unmatched. The CDR3 runs to 18 residues. Germline CDR1 is MDHEN and CDR2 is SYDVKM. This CDR3 is CASSSDRGWRENTGELFF. As DNA, the CDR3 is TGTGCCAGCAGTTCGGACAGGGGTTGGAGGGAGAACACCGGGGAGCTGTTTTTT.

This sequence joins TRBV7-2 and TRBJ2-5; D is undetermined. In germline, CDR1 is SGHTA, CDR2 FQGNSA. V lost 1 base, J lost 7 bases, and 10 bases lay in between. This CDR3 contains 13 residues. CDR3 bases: TGTGCCAGCAGCTTAGAAGGGCGTGCGACCCAGTACTTC. It specifies CASSLEGRATQYF.

In its sample, this clonotype was seen a few times. V gene TRBV5-6 combines with J gene TRBJ2-3; D call uncertain. The CDR3 runs to 17 residues. Germline-derived CDR1 and CDR2 are SGHDT and YYEEEE. V shed 0 bases and J shed 3 bases, with 17 bases lying between them. CDR3 DNA: TGTGCCAGCAGCTTGGATGGTGTGGGCTATGGGACAGATACGCAGTATTTT. It encodes CASSLDGVGYGTDTQYF.

This clonotype was detected many times. The CDR3 is CASSGTGPTGELFF. CDR3 DNA sequence: TGTGCCAGCAGTGGGACAGGGCCCACCGGGGAGCTGTTTTTT. The V and J genes are TRBV5-4 and TRBJ2-2, with 9 bases identical to TRBD1. Trimming took 5 bases from V and 4 from J; bases not matched to a gene: 3. Per the germline V gene, CDR1 is SGHNT and CDR2 is YYREEE (reference sequence). The CDR3 consists of 14 residues.

The CDR3 spells CASTWGREQPQHF. CDR3 sequence (DNA): TGTGCCAGCACCTGGGGCAGGGAGCAGCCCCAGCATTTT. V and J are TRBV5-6 and TRBJ1-5; possible D gene TRBD1, 5 bases. This CDR3 spans 13 amino acids. V dropped 6 bases and J dropped 7 bases, with 14 bases sitting between them. Germline CDR1 is SGHDT and CDR2 is YYEEEE.

The V and J genes are TRBV3-1 and TRBJ2-7; a possible D gene is TRBD1 (8 bases). The CDR3 contains 15 residues. Germline V gives CDR1 LGHDT, CDR2 YNNKEL (reference sequence). The V gene lost 4 bases and the J gene lost 2 bases, with 15 bases spanning the gap. The CDR3 here is CASSRGQGGAYEQYF. The CDR3 region has the DNA TGTGCCAGCAGCCGTGGACAGGGAGGGGCCTACGAGCAGTACTTC.

This clonotype was detected only a few times. The J gene is TRBJ1-2, the V gene TRBV20-1, with D possibly being TRBD1 (6 bases). This CDR3 spans 10 amino acids. From germline, CDR1 is DFQATT and CDR2 SNEGSKA (reference sequence). The V end lost 3 bases, the J end lost 12 bases, and 11 bases lay between the germline ends. Written as DNA, the CDR3 is TGCAGTGCTAGTAAGGGGGAAGACACCTTC. Translated: CSASKGEDTF.

This clonotype was seen a few times. The CDR3 region is CASSRGTFSYNEQFF. The CDR3 region has the DNA TGTGCCAGCAGTCGAGGGACATTTTCCTACAATGAGCAGTTCTTC. This sequence joins TRBV27 and TRBJ2-1, with D possibly being TRBD1 (6 bases). The V and J ends lost 5 bases and 1 base respectively, with 12 bases between them. The CDR3 length is 15 residues. In germline, CDR1 is MNHEY, CDR2 SMNVEV (reference sequence).

This clonotype has a handful of counts. The V and J genes are TRBV9 and TRBJ2-2; D may be TRBD2 (6 bases). CDR3 length equals 16 residues. Trimming took off 4 bases at V and 4 bases at J, with 17 bases between the two ends. Germline values: CDR1 SGDLS, CDR2 YYNGEE. CDR3 in amino acids: CASSPSGLRATGELFF. The CDR3 DNA reads as TGTGCCAGCAGCCCTTCAGGACTACGGGCCACCGGGGAGCTGTTTTTT. The complete variable domain, with remaining parts taken from reference TRBV9 and TRBJ2-2, reads DSGVTQTPKHLITATGQRVTLRCSPRSGDLSVYWYQQSLDQGLQFLIQYYNGEERAKGNILERFSAQQFPDLHSELNLSSLELGDSALYFCASSPSGLRATGELFFGEGSRLTVL.

This clonotype was found a few times. The V and J genes are TRBV29-1 and TRBJ2-7, with 8 bases fitting TRBD1. Germline V lookup: CDR1 SQVTM, CDR2 ANQGSEA. CDR3 size: 13 residues. With V trimmed by 7 bases and J by 3 bases, 8 bases remained unmatched. Here the CDR3 reads CSARQGLVYEQYF. The CDR3 nucleotides are TGCAGCGCCCGACAGGGGCTGGTCTACGAGCAGTACTTC.

Only a few counts were recorded for this clonotype. The chain has TRBV7-9 and TRBJ1-2; D not certain. This CDR3 spans 15 amino acids. Trimming removed 2 bases at V and 0 bases at J, with 10 bases between. Germline V gene sequence: CDR1 SEHNR, CDR2 FQNEAQ (reference sequence). The CDR3 reads CASSLPSRPNYGYTF. In DNA, the CDR3 is TGTGCCAGCAGCTTACCCAGCAGACCTAACTATGGCTACACCTTC.

This clonotype has ten or more counts. This chain connects TRBV5-5 to TRBJ2-1; 9 nucleotides align to TRBD2. CDR1 and CDR2 from the germline V gene are SGHKS and YYEKEE (reference sequence). CDR3 length equals 16 residues. J gave up 6 bases and V 1 base, and 8 bases lay outside the gene matches. This CDR3 reads CASSLLAGGVSNEQFF. Here the CDR3 DNA reads TGTGCCAGCAGCTTGCTTGCGGGAGGGGTGAGCAATGAGCAGTTCTTC. The full variable domain, with the rest looked up from reference TRBV5-5 and TRBJ2-1, is DAGVTQSPTHLIKTRGQQVTLRCSPISGHKSVSWYQQVLGQGPQFIFQYYEKEERGRGNFPDRFSARQFPNYSSELNVNALLLGDSALYLCASSLLAGGVSNEQFFGPGTRLTVL.

The table lists this clonotype with many counts. The V gene is TRBV29-1, the J gene TRBJ2-4; D gene uncertain. Germline CDR1 SQVTM, CDR2 ANQGSEA. Between the trimmed V and J ends, which lost 6 bases and 7 bases, there was a span of 16 bases. The CDR3 is made up of 13 amino acids. The CDR3 reads CSVGFRLQNIQYF. In nucleotides, the CDR3 is TGCAGCGTGGGCTTCCGACTTCAGAACATTCAGTACTTC.

There are many counts of this clonotype. The chain uses TRBV7-3 and TRBJ2-3; weak D call: TRBD1 (5 bases). The V gene's germline CDR1 is SGHTA and CDR2 FQGTGA. V lost 3 bases and J 1 base, leaving 11 bases between the germline ends. The CDR3 runs 15 residues. In DNA, the CDR3 is TGTGCCAGCAGCTTTCAGGGAATGGGCACAGATACGCAGTATTTT. Protein sequence: CASSFQGMGTDTQYF.

The rearrangement uses TRBV10-3 and TRBJ2-5, with TRBD2 identical over 8 bases. With V trimmed by 5 bases and J by 1 base, 3 bases remained unmatched. The CDR3 length is 14 residues. Germline CDR1 is ENHRY and CDR2 is SYGVKD. Here the CDR3 reads CAISLTSGQETQYF. CDR3 DNA: TGTGCCATCAGTCTCACTAGCGGCCAAGAGACCCAGTACTTC.

This clonotype was detected only a few times. The chain has TRBV5-1 and TRBJ2-1, with TRBD2 identical over 11 bases. CDR1 and CDR2 from the germline V gene are SGHRS and YFSETQ. Trimming removed 4 bases from V and 5 bases from J; junction bases left unmatched: 11. The CDR3 spans 17 residues. CDR3 sequence: CASSPEGGLAVNNEQFF. For the CDR3, the DNA is TGCGCCAGCAGCCCCGAGGGGGGACTAGCGGTAAACAATGAGCAGTTCTTC.

The V and J genes are TRBV10-3 and TRBJ2-7, with 9 bases identical to TRBD2. The CDR3 has 17 residues. Germline V gene data show CDR1 as ENHRY and CDR2 as SYGVKD. V was clipped by 0 bases and J by 2 bases; unmatched bases: 8. This chain's CDR3 is CAISESTFRLAAYEQYF. CDR3 coding DNA: TGTGCCATCAGTGAGTCGACGTTTCGACTAGCGGCCTACGAGCAGTACTTC.

In its sample, this clonotype was seen many times. The rearrangement joins TRBV25-1 to TRBJ2-7, with D perhaps TRBD1 (6 bases). Trimming pared 3 bases from V and 3 bases from J, leaving 12 bases between. The CDR3 runs 14 residues. From germline, CDR1 is MGHDK and CDR2 SYGVNS. The CDR3 coding sequence is TGTGCCAGCAGTGAGGCAGGGGATCTCTACGAGCAGTACTTC. Protein sequence: CASSEAGDLYEQYF.

This clonotype was observed a handful of times. This rearrangement joins TRBV7-3 to TRBJ2-3, with TRBD2 as a possible D gene (6 bases). The CDR3 totals 15 residues. Trimming took 5 bases from V and 6 from J, leaving 18 bases between them. Germline assignment: CDR1 SGHTA and CDR2 FQGTGA. The CDR3 is CASSGGLSHEDTQYF. For the CDR3, the DNA is TGTGCCAGCAGCGGGGGACTTTCCCACGAGGATACGCAGTATTTT.

In this sample, this clonotype turned up many times. J is TRBJ2-1 and V is TRBV20-1; D not resolved. Germline CDR1 is DFQATT and CDR2 is SNEGSKA (reference sequence). V lost 7 bases, J lost 0 bases, and 10 bases lay in between. The CDR3 is 13 amino acids. The CDR3 loop reads CSVALSSYNEQFF. CDR3 bases: TGCAGTGTGGCGCTAAGCTCCTACAATGAGCAGTTCTTC.

A few counts support this clonotype. DNA for the CDR3: TGTGCCAGCAGCCCTCAAGGTCGGGTGGCACCCAGCACAGATACGCAGTATTTT. Encoded protein: CASSPQGRVAPSTDTQYF. V usage is TRBV21-1 and J usage is TRBJ2-3. TRBV21-1 is recorded as a pseudogene. The CDR3 contains 18 residues.

The chain is built from TRBV28 and TRBJ2-7, with a tentative D call TRBD1 (6 bases). Germline V gene data show CDR1 as MDHEN and CDR2 as SYDVKM. V was shortened by 9 bases and J by 3 bases, with 15 bases between the two germline ends. This CDR3 is 13 amino acids long. The CDR3 reads CASSGTKFYEQYF. Written as DNA, the CDR3 is TGTGCCAGTTCCGGGACAAAATTCTACGAGCAGTACTTC.